This T cell receptor (beta chain) was observed in a study of CD8 T cells in ankylosing spondylitis (dated by TCRdb to the late 2010s). Notes on the research overall: The study set out to find disease-linked TCR variants by profiling T cell receptor beta repertoires in ankylosing spondylitis patients and healthy donors. The whole study cohort included 90 to 120 healthy donors and 20 to 25 ankylosing spondylitis patients. Peripheral blood samples were taken, and synovial fluid was additionally collected from ankylosing spondylitis patients.

For each ankylosing spondylitis patient, the synovial fluid sample was matched to a blood sample from that same patient. Summary of the overall study and its limitations: The disease-linked clones were reported as significantly enriched in matched synovial fluid samples from ankylosing spondylitis patients. Some motif variants had previously been reported in the synovial fluid and blood of reactive arthritis patients, which suggests shared mechanisms of disease initiation. The disease-linked clones had a CD8+ phenotype and were found at relatively low frequencies in peripheral blood. Blood from ankylosing spondylitis patients appeared to be characterized by a TCR beta motif composed of about eight highly homologous amino acid variants.

This clonotype was observed at least ten times. The clone's antigen remains unknown. No clone much larger than this one lies a single base away; base qualities are absent. Based on the germline V gene, the CDR1 and CDR2 sequences are KGHSH and LQKENI. Taken from cysteine to phenylalanine, the CDR3 has 16 residues. Only CDR3 DNA is held: 48 bases, read in frame from base 1. V gives up 0 bases and J gives up 2 bases, and the segment between their germline ends measures 12 bases. The sample was run on an Illumina HiSeq 2500. Quantitative 5'-RACE with molecular barcodes was the method used to prepare the TCR beta libraries. On the study's bioinformatics: To identify disease-linked TCR variants, a new computational method was used, one built on a probabilistic model of VDJ rearrangement. The public reads were run again by TCRdb, first through fastp at Q25 and then through MiXCR, and only productive beta chains were kept. Merged by CDR3 protein, the rows form single entries marked with the most common genes and DNA. These V and J calls rely on TCRdb rather than the paper's analysis. This sample holds about 36,000 distinct CDR3 sequences; approximately 9.9% were observed only once. Around 21% of the sample is taken by the ten largest.

This TCR came from a male donor with ankylosing spondylitis. Specimen: synovial fluid, either unsorted or a sorted T cell fraction (not recorded which). The rearranged segments are TRBV18 and TRBJ2-3; no D segment can be confidently identified. This receptor carries the CDR3 CASSPPEQLNTDTQYF. The sequence in DNA is TGTGCCAGCTCACCACCGGAACAACTGAACACAGATACGCAGTATTTT.